Given below is one T cell receptor beta chain in context. This clonotype turned up a few times. Its recognized antigen is unknown. Base qualities are not provided; no much larger clone lies one nucleotide away. Library generation was performed with PCR. The run used an Illumina HiSeq 2500. To normalize quantification of the TCRbeta repertoire, the TCR libraries were built with molecular barcoding that relied on unique molecular identifiers. Through fastp at Q25 and MiXCR, TCRdb rebuilt clones from the public reads, retaining in-frame beta chains. Identical CDR3 protein sequences are pooled into one entry, listed with their most common genes and DNA. The sample yields 500,000 to 650,000 distinct CDR3 sequences; roughly 13% were counted once. The ten largest make up about 2.2% of the sample. The treatment or condition label, as the study defines it: allogeneic hematopoietic cell transplantation with graft depleted of TCRalphabeta T cells and CD19 B cells. The children who served as transplant recipients had been given grafts of TCRalphabeta/CD19-depleted allogeneic hematopoietic cells.

This sample was taken from a study of T-cell reconstitution after alpha-beta-depleted transplantation in children (dated by TCRdb to 2016 to 2017). About the study as a whole: The study quantitatively tracked T-cell immune reconstitution after TCRalphabeta/CD19-depleted allogeneic hematopoietic cell transplantation in children using TCR repertoire profiling. On the study overall, not on this receptor specifically: Apparently early alphabetaT-cell count recovery about two months after transplant reportedly relied on only several hundred rapidly expanded clones derived from non-depleted graft cells. In some patients, the high TCRbeta diversity seen at day 60 was put down to recipient T cells and intrathymic progenitors that had survived conditioning. Over the following months the frequencies of hyperexpanded clones went down, and after one year T-cell counts and TCRbeta diversity were mostly credited to newly produced T cells.

This specimen consisted of PBMCs, mostly from graft donor cells, obtained 360 days after TCRalphabeta/CD19-depleted stem cell transplant. This TCR came from a male patient younger than 18 who had a stem cell transplant for acute myeloid leukemia, so the T cells may come from the graft donor.

The CDR3 region has the sequence CASTSILGGLEQYF. Read as DNA, the sequence is TGTGCCAGCACCTCGATACTAGGGGGGTTGGAGCAGTACTTC. The sequence joins TRBV6-1 to TRBJ2-7; the D segment might be TRBD1 or TRBD2, since each matches 6 bases. At the junction V is shortened by 7 bases and J by 7 bases, with 20 bases in between. Reading from cysteine to phenylalanine, the CDR3 counts 14 amino acids. Of the read, only the CDR3 DNA is kept; its 42 bases are in frame from base 1. Looking up the germline V gene yields CDR1 MNHNS and CDR2 SASEGT.